The source of this TCR beta chain is a study of shared clonotypes between healthy human individuals. Study findings and constraints: In this cohort, only blood was sampled, and tissue repertoires likely differ.

Worth noting for this clone: Its cognate antigen is unknown.

This CDR3 is 14 amino acids long. The germline V and J ends were trimmed by 3 bases and 7 bases, with 13 bases remaining between them. CDR1 and CDR2 from the germline V gene are SGHAT and FQNNGV. TCRdb keeps only in-frame clones here, not all; method: immunoSEQ multiplex PCR. The profile shows about 560,000 clones, 70% to 80% of them singletons. The sample taken for sequencing was PBMCs. The receptor was isolated from a woman aged 40 to 50 in good health. Some clones in this sample may be carry-over from other donors' samples. The chain is built from TRBV11-2 and TRBJ2-1; TRBD1 might be the D (5 bases). The CDR3 DNA reads TGTGCCAGCAGCTTTTGGGGCCAAGGGAATGAGCAGTTCTTC. It translates to CASSFWGQGNEQFF.